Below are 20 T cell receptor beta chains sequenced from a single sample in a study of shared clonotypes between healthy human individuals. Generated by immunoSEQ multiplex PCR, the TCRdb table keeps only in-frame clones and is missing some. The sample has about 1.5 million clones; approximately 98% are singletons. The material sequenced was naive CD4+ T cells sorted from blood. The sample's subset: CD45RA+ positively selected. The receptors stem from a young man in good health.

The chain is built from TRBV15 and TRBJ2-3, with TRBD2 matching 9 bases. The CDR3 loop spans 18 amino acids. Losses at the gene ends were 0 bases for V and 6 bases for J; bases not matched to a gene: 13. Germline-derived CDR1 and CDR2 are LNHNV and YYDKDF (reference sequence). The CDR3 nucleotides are TGTGCCACCAGCAGAGATCGGGTGACTAGCGGAGAGGGGGATACGCAGTATTTT. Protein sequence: CATSRDRVTSGEGDTQYF.

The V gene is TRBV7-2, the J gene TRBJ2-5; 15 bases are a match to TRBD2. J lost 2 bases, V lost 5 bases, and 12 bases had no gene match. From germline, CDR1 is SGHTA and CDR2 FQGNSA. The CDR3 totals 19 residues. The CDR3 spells CASSPRPGLAGGKQETQYF. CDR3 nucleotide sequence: TGTGCCAGCAGCCCGCGACCGGGACTAGCGGGAGGTAAACAAGAGACCCAGTACTTC.

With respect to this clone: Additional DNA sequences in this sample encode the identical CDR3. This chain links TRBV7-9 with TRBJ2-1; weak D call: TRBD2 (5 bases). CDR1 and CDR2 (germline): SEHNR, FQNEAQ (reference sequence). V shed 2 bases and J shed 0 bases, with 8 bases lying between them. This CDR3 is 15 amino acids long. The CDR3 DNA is TGTGCCAGCAGCTTATTGGGGAGCTCCTACAATGAGCAGTTCTTC. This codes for CASSLLGSSYNEQFF. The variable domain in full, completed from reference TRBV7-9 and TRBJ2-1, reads DTGVSQNPRHKITKRGQNVTFRCDPISEHNRLYWYRQTLGQGPEFLTYFQNEAQLEKSRLLSDRFSAERPKGSFSTLEIQRTEQGDSAMYLCASSLLGSSYNEQFFGPGTRLTVL.

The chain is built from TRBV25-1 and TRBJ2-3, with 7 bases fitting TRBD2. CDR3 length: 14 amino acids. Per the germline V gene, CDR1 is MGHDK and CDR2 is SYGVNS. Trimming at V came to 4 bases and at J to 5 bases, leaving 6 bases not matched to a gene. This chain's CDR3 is CASSGWEGGDTQYF. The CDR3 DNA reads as TGTGCCAGCAGTGGGTGGGAGGGAGGAGATACGCAGTATTTT. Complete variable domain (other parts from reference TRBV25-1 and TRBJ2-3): EADIYQTPRYLVIGTGKKITLECSQTMGHDKMYWYQQDPGMELHLIHYSYGVNSTEKGDLSSESTVSRIRTEHFPLTLESARPSHTSQYLCASSGWEGGDTQYFGPGTRLTVL.

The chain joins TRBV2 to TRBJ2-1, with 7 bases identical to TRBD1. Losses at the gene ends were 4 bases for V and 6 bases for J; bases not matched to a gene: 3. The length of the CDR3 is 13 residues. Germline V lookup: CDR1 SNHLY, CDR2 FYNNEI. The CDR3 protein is CASSVTGFNEQFF. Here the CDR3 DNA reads TGTGCCAGCAGTGTGACAGGGTTCAATGAGCAGTTCTTC.

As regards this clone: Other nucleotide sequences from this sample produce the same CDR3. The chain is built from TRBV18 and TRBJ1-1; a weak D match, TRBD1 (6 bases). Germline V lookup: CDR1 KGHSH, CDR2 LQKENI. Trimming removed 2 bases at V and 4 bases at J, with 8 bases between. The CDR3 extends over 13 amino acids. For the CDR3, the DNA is TGTGCCAGCTCACCAACAGGGCGCACTGAAGCTTTCTTT. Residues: CASSPTGRTEAFF.

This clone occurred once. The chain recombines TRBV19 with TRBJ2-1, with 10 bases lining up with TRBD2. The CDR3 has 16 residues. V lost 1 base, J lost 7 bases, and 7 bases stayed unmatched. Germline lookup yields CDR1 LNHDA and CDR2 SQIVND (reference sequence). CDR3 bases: TGTGCCAGTAGTATAGGAGCGGGAGGGCCGAGGAATGAGCAGTTCTTC. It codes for CASSIGAGGPRNEQFF.

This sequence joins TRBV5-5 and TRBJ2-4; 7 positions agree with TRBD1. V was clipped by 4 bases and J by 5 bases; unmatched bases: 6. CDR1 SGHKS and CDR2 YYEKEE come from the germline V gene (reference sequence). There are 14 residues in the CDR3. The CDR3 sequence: CASSSYRGQNIQYF. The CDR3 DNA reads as TGTGCCAGCAGCAGCTACAGGGGCCAAAACATTCAGTACTTC.

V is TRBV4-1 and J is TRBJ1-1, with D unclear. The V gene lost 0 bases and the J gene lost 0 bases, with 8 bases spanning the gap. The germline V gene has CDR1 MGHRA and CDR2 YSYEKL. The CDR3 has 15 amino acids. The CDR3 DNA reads TGCGCCAGCAGCCAAGAAGCAGCAATGAACACTGAAGCTTTCTTT. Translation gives CASSQEAAMNTEAFF.

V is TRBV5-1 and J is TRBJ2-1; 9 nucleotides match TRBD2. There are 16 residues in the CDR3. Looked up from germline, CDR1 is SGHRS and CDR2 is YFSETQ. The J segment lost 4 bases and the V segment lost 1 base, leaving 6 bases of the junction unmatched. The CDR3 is CASSLYSREGYNEQFF. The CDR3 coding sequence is TGCGCCAGCAGCTTGTACTCGCGGGAGGGTTACAATGAGCAGTTCTTC.

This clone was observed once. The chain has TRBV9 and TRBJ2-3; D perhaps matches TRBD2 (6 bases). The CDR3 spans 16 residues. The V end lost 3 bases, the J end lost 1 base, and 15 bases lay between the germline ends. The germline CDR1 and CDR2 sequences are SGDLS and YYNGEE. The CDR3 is CASSGRGGPGTDTQYF. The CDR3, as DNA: TGTGCCAGCAGCGGGAGGGGCGGTCCTGGCACAGATACGCAGTATTTT.

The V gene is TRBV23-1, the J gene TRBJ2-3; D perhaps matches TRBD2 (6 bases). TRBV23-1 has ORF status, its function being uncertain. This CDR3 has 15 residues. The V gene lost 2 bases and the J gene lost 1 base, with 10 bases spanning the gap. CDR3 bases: TGCGCCAGCAGTCAAGGAGGGGCCCGCACAGATACGCAGTATTTT. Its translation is CASSQGGARTDTQYF.

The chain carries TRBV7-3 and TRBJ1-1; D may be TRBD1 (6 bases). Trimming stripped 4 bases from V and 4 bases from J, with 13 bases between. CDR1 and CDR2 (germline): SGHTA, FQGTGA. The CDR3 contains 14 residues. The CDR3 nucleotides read TGTGCCAGCAGCTCCAGGGGTGGGGGCACTGAAGCTTTCTTT. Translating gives CASSSRGGGTEAFF. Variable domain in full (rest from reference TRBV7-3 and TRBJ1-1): GAGVSQTPSNKVTEKGKYVELRCDPISGHTALYWYRQSLGQGPEFLIYFQGTGAADDSGLPNDRFFAVRPEGSVSTLKIQRTERGDSAVYLCASSSRGGGTEAFFGQGTRLTVV.

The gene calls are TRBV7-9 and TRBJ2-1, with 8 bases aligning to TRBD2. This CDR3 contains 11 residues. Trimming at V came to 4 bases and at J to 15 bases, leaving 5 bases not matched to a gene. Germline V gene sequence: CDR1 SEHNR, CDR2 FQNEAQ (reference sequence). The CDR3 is CASSSAGGGFF. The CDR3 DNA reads TGTGCCAGCAGCTCCGCGGGGGGAGGGTTCTTC.

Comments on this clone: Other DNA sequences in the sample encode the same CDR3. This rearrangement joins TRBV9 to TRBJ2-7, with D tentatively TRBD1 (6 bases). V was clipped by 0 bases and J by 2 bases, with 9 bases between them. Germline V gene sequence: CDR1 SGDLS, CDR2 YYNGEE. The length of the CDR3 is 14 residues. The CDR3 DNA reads TGTGCCAGCAGCGTAGCAGGGGAAACCTACGAGCAGTACTTC. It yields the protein CASSVAGETYEQYF.

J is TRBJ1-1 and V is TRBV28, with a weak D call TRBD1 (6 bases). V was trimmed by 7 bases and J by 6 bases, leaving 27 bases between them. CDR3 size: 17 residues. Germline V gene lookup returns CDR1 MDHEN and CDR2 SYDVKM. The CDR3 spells CASTVLQGVGFSAEAFF. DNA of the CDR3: TGTGCCAGCACCGTCTTACAGGGAGTCGGTTTTTCTGCTGAAGCTTTCTTT. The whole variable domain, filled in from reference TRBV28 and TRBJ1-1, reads DVKVTQSSRYLVKRTGEKVFLECVQDMDHENMFWYRQDPGLGLRLIYFSYDVKMKEKGDIPEGYSVSREKKERFSLILESASTNQTSMYLCASTVLQGVGFSAEAFFGQGTRLTVV.

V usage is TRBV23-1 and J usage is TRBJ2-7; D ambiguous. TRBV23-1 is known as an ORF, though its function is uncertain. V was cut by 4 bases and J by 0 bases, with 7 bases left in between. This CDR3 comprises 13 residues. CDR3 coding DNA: TGCGCCAGCAGTCCCACACACTCCTACGAGCAGTACTTC. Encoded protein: CASSPTHSYEQYF.

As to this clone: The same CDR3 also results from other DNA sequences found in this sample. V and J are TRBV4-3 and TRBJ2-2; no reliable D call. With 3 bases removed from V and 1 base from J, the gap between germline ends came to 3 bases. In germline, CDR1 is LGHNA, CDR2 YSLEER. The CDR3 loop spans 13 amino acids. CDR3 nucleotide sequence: TGCGCCAGCAGCCAGGAGAACACCGGGGAGCTGTTTTTT. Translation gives CASSQENTGELFF.

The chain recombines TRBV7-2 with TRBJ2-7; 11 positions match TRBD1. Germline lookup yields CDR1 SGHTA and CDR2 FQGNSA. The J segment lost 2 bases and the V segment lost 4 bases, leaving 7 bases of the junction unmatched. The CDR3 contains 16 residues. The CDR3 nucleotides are TGTGCCAGCAGCTACGTACCGGGACAGGGGGCCTACGAGCAGTACTTC. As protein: CASSYVPGQGAYEQYF. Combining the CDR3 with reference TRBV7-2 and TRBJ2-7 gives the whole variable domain GAGVSQSPSNKVTEKGKDVELRCDPISGHTALYWYRQSLGQGLEFLIYFQGNSAPDKSGLPSDRFSAERTGGSVSTLTIQRTQQEDSAVYLCASSYVPGQGAYEQYFGPGTRLTVT.

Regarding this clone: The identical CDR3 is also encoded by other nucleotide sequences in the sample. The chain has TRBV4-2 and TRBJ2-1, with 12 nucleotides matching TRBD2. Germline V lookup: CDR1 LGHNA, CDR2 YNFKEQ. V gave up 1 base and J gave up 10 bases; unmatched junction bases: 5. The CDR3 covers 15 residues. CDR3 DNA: TGTGCCAGCAGCCAAGGACTAGCGGGAGTCAACGAGCAGTTCTTC. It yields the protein CASSQGLAGVNEQFF.